This TCR beta chain was recovered during a study of blood T cell repertoires in COVID-19. Across the whole study: PBMCs, B-cell-depleted T cells, or T cells provided the cDNA or gDNA that made up the material.

Using immunoSEQ multiplex PCR, the repertoire was profiled, and TCRdb retains in-frame clones only, with some absent. The data hold around 400,000 clones, with around 87% observed a single time. The CDR3 contains 14 residues. Trimming cost V 6 bases and J 3 bases; bases outside gene matches: 6. In germline, CDR1 is SQVTM, CDR2 ANQGSEA. In Seattle, patients joined the study during active infection and were tracked longitudinally. The chain joins TRBV29-1 to TRBJ2-5; 11 bases are a match to TRBD1. Sequenced material: peripheral blood. The source of this sequence is a woman in her sixties or seventies with COVID-19, enrolled during active disease. The CDR3 here is CSVGRTGGKETQYF. For the CDR3, the DNA is TGCAGCGTGGGCAGGACAGGGGGCAAAGAGACCCAGTACTTC.